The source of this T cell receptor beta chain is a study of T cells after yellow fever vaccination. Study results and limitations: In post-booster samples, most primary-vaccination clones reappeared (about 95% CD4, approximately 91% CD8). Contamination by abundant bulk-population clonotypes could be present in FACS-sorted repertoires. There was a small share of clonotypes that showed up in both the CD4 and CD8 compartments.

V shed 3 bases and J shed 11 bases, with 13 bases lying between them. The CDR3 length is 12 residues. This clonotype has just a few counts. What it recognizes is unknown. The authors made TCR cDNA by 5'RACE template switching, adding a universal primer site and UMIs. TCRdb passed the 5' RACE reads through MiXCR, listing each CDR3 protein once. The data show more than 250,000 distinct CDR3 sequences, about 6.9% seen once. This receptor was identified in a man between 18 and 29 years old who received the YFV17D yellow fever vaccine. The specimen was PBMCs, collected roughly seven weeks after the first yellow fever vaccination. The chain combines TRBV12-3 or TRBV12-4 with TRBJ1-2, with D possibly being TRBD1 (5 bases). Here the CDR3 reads CASSFGPGQYTF. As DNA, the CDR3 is TGTGCCAGCAGTTTTGGTCCGGGGCAGTACACCTTC.